One T cell receptor (beta chain) is described in this entry. The antigen is not known. Per the germline V gene, CDR1 is SGHVS and CDR2 is FNYEAQ. V lost 5 bases to trimming and J lost 2 bases; unmatched junction nucleotides: 5. This CDR3 is built from 15 residues. This entry belongs to a study of cytotoxic CD8 clonotypes in ibrutinib-treated CLL. With sequencing, the targeted depth ranged from 1 in 200,000 to 1 in 1 million T cells. TCRdb keeps only in-frame clones here, not all; method: immunoSEQ multiplex PCR. The table lists approximately 300,000 clones, around four fifths of them singletons. Findings and limits, study-wide: Clonality went up at ibrutinib response and then declined back toward baseline at progression.

The chain joins TRBV7-6 to TRBJ2-1, with 8 nucleotides matching TRBD2. The sequence was obtained from a human donor with chronic lymphocytic leukemia. The material was PBMCs, obtained before ibrutinib treatment. CDR3 DNA sequence: TGTGCCAGCAGCCCCTCTAGCGGGCCCTACAATGAGCAGTTCTTC. Its protein is CASSPSSGPYNEQFF.